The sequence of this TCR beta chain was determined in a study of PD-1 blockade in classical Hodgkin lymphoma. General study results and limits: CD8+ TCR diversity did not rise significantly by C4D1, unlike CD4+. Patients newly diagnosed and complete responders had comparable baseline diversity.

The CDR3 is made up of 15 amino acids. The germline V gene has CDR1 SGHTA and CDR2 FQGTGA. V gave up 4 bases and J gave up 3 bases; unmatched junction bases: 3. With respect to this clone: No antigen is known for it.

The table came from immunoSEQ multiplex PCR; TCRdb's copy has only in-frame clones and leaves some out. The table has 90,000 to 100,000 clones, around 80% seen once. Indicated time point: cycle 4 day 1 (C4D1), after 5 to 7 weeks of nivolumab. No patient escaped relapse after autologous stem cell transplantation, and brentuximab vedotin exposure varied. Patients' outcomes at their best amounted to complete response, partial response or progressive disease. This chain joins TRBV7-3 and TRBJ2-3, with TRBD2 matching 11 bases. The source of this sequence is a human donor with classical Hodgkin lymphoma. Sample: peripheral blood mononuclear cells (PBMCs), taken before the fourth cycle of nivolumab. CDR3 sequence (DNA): TGTGCCAGCAGCTATAGCGGGGGGGCAACAGATACGCAGTATTTT. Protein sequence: CASSYSGGATDTQYF.